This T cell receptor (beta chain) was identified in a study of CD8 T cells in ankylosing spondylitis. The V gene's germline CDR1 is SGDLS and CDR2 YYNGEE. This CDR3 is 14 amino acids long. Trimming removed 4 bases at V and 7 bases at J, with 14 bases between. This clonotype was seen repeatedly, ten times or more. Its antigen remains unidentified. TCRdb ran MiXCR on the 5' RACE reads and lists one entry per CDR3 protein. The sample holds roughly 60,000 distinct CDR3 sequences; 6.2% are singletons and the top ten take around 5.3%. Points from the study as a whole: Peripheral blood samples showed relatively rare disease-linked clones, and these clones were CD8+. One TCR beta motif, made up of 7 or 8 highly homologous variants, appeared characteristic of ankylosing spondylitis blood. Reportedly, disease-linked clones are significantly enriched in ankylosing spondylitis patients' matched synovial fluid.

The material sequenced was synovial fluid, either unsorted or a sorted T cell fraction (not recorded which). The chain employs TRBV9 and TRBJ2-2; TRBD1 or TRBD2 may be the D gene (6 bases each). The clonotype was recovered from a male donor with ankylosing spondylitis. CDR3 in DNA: TGTGCCAGCAGCCCAATCGGGGGCGGCGGGGAGCTGTTTTTT. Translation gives CASSPIGGGGELFF.